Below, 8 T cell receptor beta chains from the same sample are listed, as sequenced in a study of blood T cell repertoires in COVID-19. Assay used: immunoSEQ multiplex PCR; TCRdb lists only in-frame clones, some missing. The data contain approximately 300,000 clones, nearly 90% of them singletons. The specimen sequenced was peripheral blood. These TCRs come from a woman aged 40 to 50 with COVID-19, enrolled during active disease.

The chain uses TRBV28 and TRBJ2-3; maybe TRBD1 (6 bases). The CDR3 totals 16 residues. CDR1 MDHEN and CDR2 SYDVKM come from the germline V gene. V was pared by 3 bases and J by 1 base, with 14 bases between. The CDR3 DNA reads TGTGCCAGCAGTTTTACAAACTCAGGGGGCACAGATACGCAGTATTTT. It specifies CASSFTNSGGTDTQYF.

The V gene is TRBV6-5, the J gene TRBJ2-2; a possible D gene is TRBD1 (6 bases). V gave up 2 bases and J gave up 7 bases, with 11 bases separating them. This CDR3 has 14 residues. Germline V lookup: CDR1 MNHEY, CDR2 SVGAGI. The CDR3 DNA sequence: TGTGCCAGCAGTTACCAGGGGAGTCACGGGGAGCTGTTTTTT. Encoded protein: CASSYQGSHGELFF.

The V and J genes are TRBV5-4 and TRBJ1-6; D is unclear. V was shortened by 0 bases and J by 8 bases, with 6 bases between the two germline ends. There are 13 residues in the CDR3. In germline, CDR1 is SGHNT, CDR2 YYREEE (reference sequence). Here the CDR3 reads CASSLVEDSPLHF. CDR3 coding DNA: TGTGCCAGCAGCTTGGTTGAGGATTCACCCCTCCACTTT.

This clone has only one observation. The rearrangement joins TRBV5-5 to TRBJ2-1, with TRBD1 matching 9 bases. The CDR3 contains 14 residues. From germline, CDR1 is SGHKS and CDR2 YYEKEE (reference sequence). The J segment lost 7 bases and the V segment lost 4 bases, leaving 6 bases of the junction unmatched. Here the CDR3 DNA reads TGTGCCAGCAGCAAAGGACAGGGGAGGAATGAGCAGTTCTTC. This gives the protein CASSKGQGRNEQFF.

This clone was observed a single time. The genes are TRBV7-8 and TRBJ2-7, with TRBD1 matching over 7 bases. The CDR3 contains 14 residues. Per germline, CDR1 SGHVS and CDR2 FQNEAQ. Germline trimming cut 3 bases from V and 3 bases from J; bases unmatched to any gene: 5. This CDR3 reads CASSFEDRDYEQYF. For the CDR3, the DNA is TGTGCCAGCAGCTTTGAAGACAGGGACTACGAGCAGTACTTC.

The DNA of the CDR3 is TGTGCCAGCAGCTTGACAGGGGTGACCTACGAGCAGTACTTC. It yields the protein CASSLTGVTYEQYF. J is TRBJ2-7 and V is TRBV5-4; TRBD1 agrees at 7 bases. Germline CDR1 is SGHNT and CDR2 is YYREEE (reference sequence). Germline trimming cut 1 base from V and 2 bases from J; bases unmatched to any gene: 3. This CDR3 is 14 amino acids long.

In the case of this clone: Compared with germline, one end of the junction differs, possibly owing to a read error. CDR3 DNA sequence: TGCGCCCGCCGCGCCGGGGGGGGTTATGGCTACACCTTC. Amino acids: CARRAGGGYGYTF. The rearrangement links TRBV9 to TRBJ1-2; the D gene is possibly TRBD1 (5 bases). CDR3 length equals 13 residues. Per the germline V gene, CDR1 is SGDLS and CDR2 is YYNGEE.

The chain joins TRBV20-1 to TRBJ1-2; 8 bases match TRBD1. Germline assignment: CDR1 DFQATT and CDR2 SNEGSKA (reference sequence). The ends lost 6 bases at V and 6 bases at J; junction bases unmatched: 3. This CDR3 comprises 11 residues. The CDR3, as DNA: TGCAGTGCCGCGGACAGGGATGGCTACACCTTC. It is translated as CSAADRDGYTF.